This is a list of T cell receptor beta chains from one sample in a study of T cell responses to AZD1222 COVID-19 vaccine. The data were produced by immunoSEQ multiplex PCR, yet TCRdb's version contains in-frame clones alone and is incomplete. The table lists approximately 150,000 clones, roughly 92% of them singletons. The specimen was peripheral blood, collected on day 0 of AZD1222 vaccination. These receptors were collected from an adult in good health. The CDR3 runs from the conserved cysteine through the conserved F or W. A D gene is named only where the DNA matches it firmly. Rows may omit the clone size; those that give it use once, few, many or a size class.

v_gene: TRBV6-5; abundance: NA; d_gene: NA; j_gene: TRBJ1-3; CDR3aa: CASGRTGSSGNTIYF; CDR3nt: TGTGCCAGCGGCAGAACTGGGAGCTCTGGAAACACCATATATTTT
v_gene: TRBV7-8; abundance: NA; d_gene: NA; j_gene: TRBJ1-2; CDR3aa: CASSLVAGVGGYTF; CDR3nt: TGTGCCAGCAGCTTAGTGGCGGGGGTGGGTGGCTACACCTTC
v_gene: TRBV2; abundance: NA; d_gene: NA; j_gene: TRBJ1-2; CDR3aa: CASTPGQYYGYTF; CDR3nt: TGTGCCAGCACTCCAGGACAGTACTATGGCTACACCTTC
v_gene: TRBV5-1; abundance: NA; d_gene: TRBD1; j_gene: TRBJ1-3; CDR3aa: CASSLTGGSGNTIYF; CDR3nt: TGCGCCAGCAGCCTTACAGGGGGCTCTGGAAACACCATATATTTT
v_gene: TRBV5-1; abundance: NA; d_gene: TRBD2; j_gene: TRBJ2-1; CDR3aa: CASSPPGLAGANEQFF; CDR3nt: TGCGCCAGCAGCCCGCCGGGACTAGCGGGAGCCAATGAGCAGTTCTTC
v_gene: TRBV6-5; abundance: NA; d_gene: NA; j_gene: TRBJ1-1; CDR3aa: CASSYSGKTEAFF; CDR3nt: TGTGCCAGCAGTTACTCAGGGAAGACTGAAGCTTTCTTT
v_gene: TRBV7-9; abundance: once; d_gene: NA; j_gene: TRBJ1-6; CDR3aa: CASSLPSARDLHF; CDR3nt: TGTGCCAGCAGCTTGCCCTCCGCCCGTGACCTCCACTTT
v_gene: TRBV20-1; abundance: NA; d_gene: NA; j_gene: TRBJ2-5; CDR3aa: CSAGWVGQYF; CDR3nt: TGCAGTGCAGGGTGGGTCGGCCAGTACTTC
v_gene: TRBV7-3; abundance: few; d_gene: TRBD2; j_gene: TRBJ2-2; CDR3aa: CASSTSGTSTGELFF; CDR3nt: TGTGCCAGCAGCACCTCCGGGACTAGCACCGGGGAGCTGTTTTTT
v_gene: TRBV6-5; abundance: NA; d_gene: NA; j_gene: TRBJ2-1; CDR3aa: CATWGAYNEQFF; CDR3nt: TGTGCCACCTGGGGGGCCTACAATGAGCAGTTCTTC
v_gene: TRBV27; abundance: NA; d_gene: TRBD1; j_gene: TRBJ2-7; CDR3aa: CASSPWDRVHEQYF; CDR3nt: TGTGCCAGCAGTCCGTGGGACAGGGTACACGAGCAGTACTTC
v_gene: TRBV28; abundance: NA; d_gene: NA; j_gene: TRBJ1-2; CDR3aa: CASSLWDYGYTF; CDR3nt: TGTGCCAGCAGTTTATGGGACTATGGCTACACCTTC
v_gene: TRBV11-2; abundance: once; d_gene: TRBD2; j_gene: TRBJ2-2; CDR3aa: CASSSGTSGPGTGELFF; CDR3nt: TGTGCCAGCAGCTCCGGGACTAGCGGGCCGGGGACCGGGGAGCTGTTTTTT
v_gene: TRBV19; abundance: once; d_gene: NA; j_gene: TRBJ2-1; CDR3aa: CASSVTGSYNEQFF; CDR3nt: TGTGCCAGTAGCGTTACAGGGTCCTACAATGAGCAGTTCTTC
v_gene: TRBV3-1/TRBV3-2; abundance: NA; d_gene: NA; j_gene: TRBJ2-3; CDR3aa: CASSQLGVAADTQYF; CDR3nt: TGTGCCAGCAGCCAACTCGGGGTAGCTGCAGATACGCAGTATTTT
v_gene: TRBV3-1/TRBV3-2; abundance: NA; d_gene: TRBD2; j_gene: TRBJ2-3; CDR3aa: CASSPGTSGSTDTQYF; CDR3nt: TGTGCCAGCAGCCCGGGGACTAGCGGAAGCACAGATACGCAGTATTTT
v_gene: TRBV5-4; abundance: NA; d_gene: NA; j_gene: TRBJ2-1; CDR3aa: CASSPHGNEQFF; CDR3nt: TGTGCCAGCAGCCCCCATGGAAATGAGCAGTTCTTC
v_gene: TRBV30; abundance: few; d_gene: TRBD2; j_gene: TRBJ2-2; CDR3aa: CAWSASGSEAGELFF; CDR3nt: TGTGCCTGGAGCGCAAGCGGGAGTGAGGCCGGGGAGCTGTTTTTT
v_gene: TRBV6-5; abundance: once; d_gene: NA; j_gene: TRBJ2-7; CDR3aa: CASRTVLEGDYEQYF; CDR3nt: TGTGCCAGCAGGACGGTCCTCGAGGGTGACTACGAGCAGTACTTC
v_gene: TRBV4-1; abundance: NA; d_gene: NA; j_gene: TRBJ2-3; CDR3aa: CASSRYSGDTQYF; CDR3nt: TGCGCCAGCAGCCGGTACAGCGGAGATACGCAGTATTTT
v_gene: TRBV4-1; abundance: NA; d_gene: NA; j_gene: TRBJ2-2; CDR3aa: CASTERGEADTGELFF; CDR3nt: TGCGCCAGCACCGAAAGAGGGGAGGCGGACACCGGGGAGCTGTTTTTT
v_gene: TRBV28; abundance: NA; d_gene: TRBD1; j_gene: TRBJ2-7; CDR3aa: CASTRGQGLVPVGYEQYF; CDR3nt: TGTGCCAGCACTCGGGGACAGGGGTTGGTGCCCGTTGGCTACGAGCAGTACTTC
v_gene: TRBV5-1; abundance: NA; d_gene: NA; j_gene: TRBJ1-3; CDR3aa: CASSLDLDTIYF; CDR3nt: TGCGCCAGCAGCCTTGACCTGGACACCATATATTTT
v_gene: TRBV10-3; abundance: NA; d_gene: NA; j_gene: TRBJ1-2; CDR3aa: CATQGSWGLNTF; CDR3nt: TGTGCCACACAGGGTAGTTGGGGGCTTAACACCTTC
v_gene: TRBV27; abundance: NA; d_gene: NA; j_gene: TRBJ2-3; CDR3aa: CASSWGGTDTQYF; CDR3nt: TGTGCCAGCAGTTGGGGGGGCACAGATACGCAGTATTTT
v_gene: TRBV28; abundance: NA; d_gene: NA; j_gene: TRBJ1-1; CDR3aa: CASSLYFTEAFF; CDR3nt: TGTGCCAGCAGTTTATACTTTACTGAAGCTTTCTTT
v_gene: TRBV6-5; abundance: NA; d_gene: TRBD2; j_gene: TRBJ2-1; CDR3aa: CASREVAGGDNEQFF; CDR3nt: TGTGCCAGCAGGGAGGTAGCGGGAGGGGACAATGAGCAGTTCTTC
v_gene: TRBV11-2; abundance: NA; d_gene: NA; j_gene: TRBJ1-2; CDR3aa: CASSLSGRVRYGYTF; CDR3nt: TGTGCCAGCAGCTTATCGGGTAGGGTGAGATATGGCTACACCTTC
v_gene: TRBV2; abundance: NA; d_gene: NA; j_gene: TRBJ2-3; CDR3aa: CASTPALDTDTQYF; CDR3nt: TGTGCCAGCACCCCGGCCCTTGACACAGATACGCAGTATTTT
v_gene: TRBV7-9; abundance: NA; d_gene: NA; j_gene: TRBJ1-1; CDR3aa: CASSFTGLATAFF; CDR3nt: TGTGCCAGCAGCTTTACAGGGTTAGCGACGGCTTTCTTT
v_gene: TRBV4-1; abundance: NA; d_gene: NA; j_gene: TRBJ2-1; CDR3aa: CASSQGRGDVWYNEQFF; CDR3nt: TGCGCCAGCAGCCAAGGTAGAGGGGACGTATGGTACAATGAGCAGTTCTTC
v_gene: TRBV5-1; abundance: NA; d_gene: TRBD1; j_gene: TRBJ2-7; CDR3aa: CASSPGWQGAGEQYF; CDR3nt: TGCGCCAGCAGCCCCGGTTGGCAGGGGGCTGGGGAGCAGTACTTC
v_gene: TRBV28; abundance: NA; d_gene: NA; j_gene: TRBJ2-5; CDR3aa: CASSTYEGSGETQYF; CDR3nt: TGTGCCAGCAGTACATACGAGGGCAGCGGAGAGACCCAGTACTTC
v_gene: TRBV18; abundance: NA; d_gene: NA; j_gene: TRBJ2-7; CDR3aa: CASSPQAGTYEQYF; CDR3nt: TGTGCCAGCTCACCACAGGCAGGGACCTACGAGCAGTACTTC
v_gene: TRBV2; abundance: NA; d_gene: NA; j_gene: TRBJ2-7; CDR3aa: CASSSEGASYEQYF; CDR3nt: TGTGCCAGCAGTTCGGAGGGGGCCTCCTACGAGCAGTACTTC
v_gene: TRBV6-1; abundance: once; d_gene: NA; j_gene: TRBJ2-2; CDR3aa: CASSDNLEDQNTGELFF; CDR3nt: TGTGCCAGCAGTGATAACCTCGAAGACCAGAACACCGGGGAGCTGTTTTTT
v_gene: TRBV27; abundance: NA; d_gene: TRBD1; j_gene: TRBJ1-5; CDR3aa: CASSLGTVRNSNQPQHF; CDR3nt: TGTGCCAGCAGTTTAGGGACAGTAAGAAATAGCAATCAGCCCCAGCATTTT
v_gene: TRBV4-1; abundance: NA; d_gene: NA; j_gene: TRBJ1-2; CDR3aa: CASSLPGRMAYGYTF; CDR3nt: TGCGCCAGCAGCCTCCCGGGACGGATGGCGTATGGCTACACCTTC
v_gene: TRBV13; abundance: NA; d_gene: TRBD1; j_gene: TRBJ1-6; CDR3aa: CASSRSGTGYNSPLHF; CDR3nt: TGTGCCAGCAGCCGATCCGGGACAGGGTATAATTCACCCCTCCACTTT
v_gene: TRBV18; abundance: NA; d_gene: TRBD1; j_gene: TRBJ2-2; CDR3aa: CASSPPGGSTGELFF; CDR3nt: TGTGCCAGCTCACCACCAGGGGGCTCCACCGGGGAGCTGTTTTTT
v_gene: TRBV5-1; abundance: NA; d_gene: NA; j_gene: TRBJ1-1; CDR3aa: CASSPQGIQAFF; CDR3nt: TGCGCCAGCAGCCCGCAGGGGATCCAGGCTTTCTTT
v_gene: TRBV5-4; abundance: NA; d_gene: TRBD2; j_gene: TRBJ2-7; CDR3aa: CASSLGGAGGAHEQYF; CDR3nt: TGTGCCAGCAGCTTGGGGGGTGCGGGAGGGGCCCACGAGCAGTACTTC
v_gene: TRBV2; abundance: NA; d_gene: NA; j_gene: TRBJ1-2; CDR3aa: CASSPQGDGYTF; CDR3nt: TGTGCCAGCAGCCCTCAGGGCGATGGCTACACCTTC
v_gene: TRBV7-9; abundance: NA; d_gene: TRBD2; j_gene: TRBJ2-1; CDR3aa: CASSLPTSGNNEQFF; CDR3nt: TGTGCCAGCAGTCTCCCGACTAGCGGGAACAATGAGCAGTTCTTC
v_gene: TRBV10-3; abundance: NA; d_gene: NA; j_gene: TRBJ2-3; CDR3aa: CAIQAWGNTDTQYF; CDR3nt: TGTGCCATACAAGCATGGGGGAACACAGATACGCAGTATTTT
v_gene: TRBV5-4; abundance: NA; d_gene: NA; j_gene: TRBJ1-1; CDR3aa: CASSLGTLYPVPQEAFF; CDR3nt: TGTGCCAGCAGCCTGGGGACGCTATATCCTGTTCCCCAGGAAGCTTTCTTT
v_gene: TRBV27; abundance: NA; d_gene: NA; j_gene: TRBJ2-3; CDR3aa: CASSLSGSTDTQYF; CDR3nt: TGTGCCAGCAGTTTATCGGGTAGCACAGATACGCAGTATTTT
v_gene: TRBV3-1/TRBV3-2; abundance: NA; d_gene: NA; j_gene: TRBJ1-6; CDR3aa: CASSQWESPLHF; CDR3nt: TGTGCCAGCAGCCAGTGGGAGTCTCCCCTCCACTTT
v_gene: TRBV27; abundance: NA; d_gene: NA; j_gene: TRBJ2-1; CDR3aa: CASSWGLKSSYNEQFF; CDR3nt: TGTGCCAGCAGTTGGGGCCTTAAGAGCTCCTACAATGAGCAGTTCTTC
v_gene: TRBV30; abundance: NA; d_gene: NA; j_gene: TRBJ1-5; CDR3aa: CAWSSKGGNQPQHF; CDR3nt: TGTGCCTGGAGTAGCAAGGGGGGGAATCAGCCCCAGCATTTT
v_gene: TRBV5-1; abundance: NA; d_gene: TRBD1; j_gene: TRBJ2-7; CDR3aa: CASSLAPRGTGVIYEQYF; CDR3nt: TGCGCCAGCAGCTTGGCCCCGCGGGGGACAGGGGTAATCTACGAGCAGTACTTC